The 9 T cell receptor beta chains listed next were all sequenced from one sample in a study of CD8 T cell repertoires and HIV-1 epitope variants. The method was immunoSEQ multiplex PCR; TCRdb's version includes in-frame clones alone and lacks a portion of them. The sample lists 90,000 or so clones, almost 75% occurring once. The sequencing input was uncultured baseline CD8+ T cells from peripheral blood mononuclear cells (PBMCs). The source of these receptors is a male donor with HIV.

This clone was seen more than once but under ten times. This chain uses TRBV28 with TRBJ1-2, with D possibly being TRBD1 (5 bases). Trimming stripped 6 bases from V and 3 bases from J, with 20 bases between. Per germline, CDR1 MDHEN and CDR2 SYDVKM. There are 16 residues in the CDR3. The CDR3, as DNA: TGTGCCAGCAGCCTCCATCCGACAGATTATGACTATGGCTACACCTTC. Translation gives CASSLHPTDYDYGYTF.

This clone turned up a few times. The chain recombines TRBV5-1 with TRBJ1-6, with D unclear. CDR3 size: 14 residues. V shed 0 bases and J shed 10 bases, with 11 bases lying between them. Germline CDR1 reads SGHRS; CDR2 reads YFSETQ. Here the CDR3 reads CASSLVGRESPLHF. CDR3 bases: TGCGCCAGCAGCTTGGTTGGGAGGGAATCACCCCTCCACTTT.

The rearrangement uses TRBV4-2 and TRBJ2-1; maybe TRBD2 (6 bases). The germline gives CDR1 LGHNA, CDR2 YNFKEQ. This CDR3 region has 14 residues. The ends were cut back, 0 bases at V and 9 bases at J, with 12 bases in the middle. The CDR3 DNA reads TGTGCCAGCAGCCAAGACCGACTAGAGGGTGAGCAGTTCTTC. Translated, it gives CASSQDRLEGEQFF.

V and J are TRBV6-1 and TRBJ1-5, with D hard to call. Germline V gene lookup returns CDR1 MNHNS and CDR2 SASEGT. The CDR3 covers 12 residues. Trimming cost V 8 bases and J 9 bases, with 14 bases left between them. In DNA, the CDR3 is TGTGCCAGCTGGGCTGTCGTGGGGCCCCAGCATTTT. Amino acids: CASWAVVGPQHF.

CDR3 nucleotides: TGTGCCAGCAGTGAAGCGCTGGGGGGGGCCGCTGAAGCTTTCTTT. It translates to CASSEALGGAAEAFF. The chain uses TRBV6-1 and TRBJ1-1, with a tentative D call TRBD1 (6 bases). Trimming removed 0 bases from V and 6 bases from J, with 14 bases in between. Germline assignment: CDR1 MNHNS and CDR2 SASEGT. The CDR3 runs to 15 residues.

Here the CDR3 reads CASRPKGQGVFADTQYF. DNA for the CDR3: TGTGCCAGTCGCCCAAAGGGACAGGGGGTGTTTGCAGATACGCAGTATTTT. This chain connects TRBV19 to TRBJ2-3, with 11 bases identical to TRBD1. CDR1 is LNHDA, CDR2 SQIVND, per germline (reference sequence). With 8 bases clipped from V and 4 bases from J, the junction kept 14 bases outside the gene matches. The CDR3 extends over 17 amino acids.

The rearrangement links TRBV5-8 to TRBJ2-2; D possibly corresponds to TRBD1 (5 bases). The CDR3 contains 14 residues. Trimming shortened V by 1 base and J by 5 bases, and 9 bases separated the two germline ends. Germline-derived CDR1 and CDR2 are SGHTS and YDEGEE. The CDR3 DNA sequence: TGTGCCAGCAGCTTGTCTCAGGGTACCGGGGAGCTGTTTTTT. Its translation is CASSLSQGTGELFF.

This clone was seen a few times. The V gene is TRBV9, the J gene TRBJ2-3; D remains ambiguous. The germline V and J ends were trimmed by 2 bases and 4 bases, with 11 bases remaining between them. Germline loops: CDR1 SGDLS, CDR2 YYNGEE. The CDR3 runs to 14 residues. As DNA, the CDR3 is TGTGCCAGCAGCGTCAGGCCTCTCCCAGATACGCAGTATTTT. Its translation is CASSVRPLPDTQYF. The variable domain in full, completed from reference TRBV9 and TRBJ2-3, reads DSGVTQTPKHLITATGQRVTLRCSPRSGDLSVYWYQQSLDQGLQFLIQYYNGEERAKGNILERFSAQQFPDLHSELNLSSLELGDSALYFCASSVRPLPDTQYFGPGTRLTVL.

The rearrangement uses TRBV5-4 and TRBJ2-5, with 7 bases identical to TRBD2. The germline CDR1 and CDR2 sequences are SGHNT and YYREEE (reference sequence). The CDR3 is 13 amino acids. The junction had 9 bases not matched to a gene; V was cut back by 6 bases and J by 7 bases. CDR3 sequence (DNA): TGTGCCAGCACCCGAGTATCGGGAGGGACCCAGTACTTC. Amino acid sequence: CASTRVSGGTQYF.